This T cell receptor (beta chain) was retrieved from a study of CD8 T cells in ankylosing spondylitis. This clonotype was counted many times. Its cognate antigen is unknown. For TCR beta, libraries came from quantitative 5'-RACE with molecular barcodes. In TCRdb, the 5' RACE reads were re-called with MiXCR into one record per CDR3 protein. The repertoire holds about 240,000 distinct CDR3 sequences, with approximately 11% as singletons. Study conclusions and caveats: Clones linked to disease were reported to show significant enrichment in matched ankylosing spondylitis synovial fluid.

This clonotype was sampled from a male donor with ankylosing spondylitis or in good health (not recorded which). Sequenced: blood, either unsorted or a sorted T cell fraction (not recorded which).

Here the CDR3 reads CASSELGSNEQFF. CDR3 sequence (DNA): TGTGCCAGCAGTGAATTAGGCTCCAATGAGCAGTTCTTC. The chain links TRBV25-1 to TRBJ2-1; D uncertain. This CDR3 spans 13 amino acids. V was pared by 1 base and J by 6 bases, with 7 bases between. From germline, CDR1 is MGHDK and CDR2 SYGVNS.